This TCR beta chain is drawn from a study of shared clonotypes between healthy human individuals. Notes on the study in general: Against clonotypes common to all four donors, non-shared ones had lower generation probabilities. The naive CD4 repertoires of several donors were compared, and approximately 5% of clonotypes were shared. Memory subsets generally showed lower estimated richness than naive subsets.

V gave up 4 bases and J gave up 9 bases; unmatched junction bases: 14. This CDR3 contains 16 residues. Germline V gives CDR1 SEHNR, CDR2 FQNEAQ (reference sequence). Data came from immunoSEQ multiplex PCR; TCRdb stores just in-frame clones and leaves some out. The sample yields about 1 million clones, approximately 70% seen once. The authors divided CD4+ cells into CD45RA+ naive and CD45RA-negative memory subsets. Details on this clone: Its specificity is unknown.

Sample: memory CD4+ T cells sorted from blood. As for subset: CD45RA-negative fraction. The genes are TRBV7-9 and TRBJ2-1; 8 bases line up with TRBD2. This receptor was taken from a man in his late teens or twenties in good health. CDR3 protein: CASSSQTSAFVGEQFF. As DNA, the CDR3 is TGTGCCAGCAGCTCCCAGACTAGCGCCTTCGTTGGTGAGCAGTTCTTC.